This T cell receptor (beta chain) was recorded in a study of cytomegalovirus exposure and HLA in healthy donors. As to this clone: Its antigen is unknown.

Germline V gives CDR1 MNHEY, CDR2 SVGAGI. The CDR3 runs 13 residues. V was pared by 6 bases and J by 6 bases, with 3 bases of the junction left unmatched. Findings and limits, study-wide: In a later analysis, productive TCRs from donors in an Asian-associated ancestry cluster reportedly carried fewer N-insertions than the cohort mean.

It was with 60 Vbeta and 13 Jbeta primers that the PCR ran. Only in-frame clones appear in the TCRdb table, and some are missing; sequencing was by immunoSEQ multiplex PCR. Of 55,000 to 70,000 clones in the sample, roughly two thirds were seen once. Sequenced input: PBMCs. The receptor was derived from a woman aged 45-60 years in good health and CMV-seronegative. The V and J genes are TRBV6-5 and TRBJ2-2; TRBD1 agrees at 8 bases. The chain's CDR3 is CASRRQGPGELFF. The CDR3 bases are TGTGCCAGCAGGCGACAGGGGCCCGGGGAGCTGTTTTTT.